This T cell receptor (beta chain) appears in the sequencing data of a study of T cell repertoires in cytomegalovirus infection. In the study overall: It was recently identified HLA-C-restricted and well-studied HLA-B-restricted CMV epitopes that the study used. It can be stated that public TCR beta signatures indicated CMV infection as well as a matching HLA type.

Ten or more counts support this clonotype. Its target is not known. Study conclusions and caveats: What dominated the ex vivo response were HLA-C-restricted CMV-specific TCR beta clonotypes. Totalled public TCR beta family frequency picked out people who carried CMV plus the relevant HLA.

TCRdb re-called the reads through MiXCR, storing one row per CDR3 protein. The sample includes 380,000 or so distinct CDR3 sequences, about 34% of them seen just once. The sequence was obtained from a human donor in good health (CMV status not recorded). Some clones in this sample may be carry-over from other donors' samples. The sequencing used cultured PBMCs, collected from culture after CMV antigen stimulation.

CDR3: CASSRGEGQVNTEAFF. The CDR3 DNA reads TGCGCCAGCAGCCGTGGGGAGGGGCAAGTGAACACTGAAGCTTTCTTT. J is TRBJ1-1 and V is TRBV4-1, with a possible D match to TRBD1 (5 bases). The CDR3 covers 16 residues. Per germline, CDR1 MGHRA and CDR2 YSYEKL. V was trimmed by 4 bases and J by 0 bases, leaving 15 bases between them.